This T cell receptor (beta chain) came from a study of cytomegalovirus exposure and HLA in healthy donors. PCR amplification relied on 60 Vbeta primers (plus 13 Jbeta primers). The method was immunoSEQ multiplex PCR; TCRdb's version includes in-frame clones alone and lacks a portion of them. The table has 200,000 to 250,000 clones, approximately 80% seen once. The CDR3 is 14 residues long. V gave up 3 bases and J gave up 3 bases; unmatched junction bases: 1. Looked up from germline, CDR1 is SGHAT and CDR2 is FQNNGV. Study-level points and caveats: Researchers counted 164 TCR beta chains as cytomegalovirus-associated. Rare TCR sequences dominated, though some public TCRs recurred in many donors.

Comment on this clone: What it binds is not known.

This clonotype was sampled from a woman aged 40 to 50 in good health and CMV-seronegative. The sequenced sample consisted of PBMCs. The V and J genes are TRBV11-2 and TRBJ2-5; 10 bases fit TRBD2. For the CDR3, the DNA is TGTGCCAGCAGCTTTCTAGCGGGGGAAGAGACCCAGTACTTC. Translation: CASSFLAGEETQYF.